The T cell receptor (beta chain) under discussion was sequenced for a study of T-cell reconstitution after alpha-beta-depleted transplantation in children. A note on this clonotype: This sequence may be a read error, since a much larger clone differs from it by one base.

CDR3 length equals 11 residues. CDR1 is GTSNPN, CDR2 SVGIG, per germline (reference sequence). Preparing the TCRbeta library involved the use of unique molecular identifiers. MiXCR, run by TCRdb on the PCR reads, gives a single entry per CDR3 protein. The data show about 200,000 distinct CDR3 sequences, with 13% to 15% seen just once and about 13% held by the top ten. Sequenced material: PBMCs from the stem cell graft donor, taken from the stem cell graft. This sequence was found in a human donor who donated a stem cell graft to a child with acute lymphoblastic leukemia. The chain joins TRBV30 to TRBJ2-1; D call uncertain. The CDR3 DNA sequence: TGTGCCTGGAGACTTTACAGTGAGCAGTTCTTC. This sequence encodes CAWRLYSEQFF.